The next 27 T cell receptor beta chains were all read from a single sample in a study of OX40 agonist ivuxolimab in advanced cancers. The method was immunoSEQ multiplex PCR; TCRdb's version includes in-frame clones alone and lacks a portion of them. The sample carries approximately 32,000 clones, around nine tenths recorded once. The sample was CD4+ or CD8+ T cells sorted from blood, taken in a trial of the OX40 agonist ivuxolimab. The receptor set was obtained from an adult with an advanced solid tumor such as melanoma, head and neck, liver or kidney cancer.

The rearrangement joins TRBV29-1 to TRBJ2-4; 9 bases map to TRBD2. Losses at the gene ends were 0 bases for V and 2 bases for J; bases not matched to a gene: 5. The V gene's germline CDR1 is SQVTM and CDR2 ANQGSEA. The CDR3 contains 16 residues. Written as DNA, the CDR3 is TGCAGCGTTGAAGATTGGCTAGCGGGAACCAAAAACATTCAGTACTTC. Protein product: CSVEDWLAGTKNIQYF.

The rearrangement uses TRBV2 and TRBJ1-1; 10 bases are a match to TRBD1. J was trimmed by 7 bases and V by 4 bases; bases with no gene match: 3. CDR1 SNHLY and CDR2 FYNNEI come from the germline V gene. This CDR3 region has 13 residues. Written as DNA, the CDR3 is TGTGCCAGCAGTGCGGGACAGGGGAGTGAAGCTTTCTTT. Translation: CASSAGQGSEAFF.

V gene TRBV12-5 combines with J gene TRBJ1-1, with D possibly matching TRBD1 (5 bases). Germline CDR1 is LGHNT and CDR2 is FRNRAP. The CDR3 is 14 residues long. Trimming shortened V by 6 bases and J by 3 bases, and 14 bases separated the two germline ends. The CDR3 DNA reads TGTGCTAGTGGCATGGACGGGGGGTACACTGAAGCTTTCTTT. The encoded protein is CASGMDGGYTEAFF.

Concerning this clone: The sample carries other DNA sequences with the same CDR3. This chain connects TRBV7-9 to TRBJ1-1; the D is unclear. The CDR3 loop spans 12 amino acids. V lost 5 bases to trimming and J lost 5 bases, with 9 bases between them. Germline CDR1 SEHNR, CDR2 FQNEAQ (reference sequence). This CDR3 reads CASSPGGTEAFF. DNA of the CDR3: TGTGCCAGCAGCCCGGGTGGTACTGAAGCTTTCTTT.

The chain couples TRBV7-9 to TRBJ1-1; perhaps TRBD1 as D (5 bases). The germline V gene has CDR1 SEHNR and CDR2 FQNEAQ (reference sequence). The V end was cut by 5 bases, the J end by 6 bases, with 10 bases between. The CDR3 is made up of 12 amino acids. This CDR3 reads CASSPGTAEAFF. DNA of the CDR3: TGTGCCAGCAGCCCAGGGACGGCTGAAGCTTTCTTT.

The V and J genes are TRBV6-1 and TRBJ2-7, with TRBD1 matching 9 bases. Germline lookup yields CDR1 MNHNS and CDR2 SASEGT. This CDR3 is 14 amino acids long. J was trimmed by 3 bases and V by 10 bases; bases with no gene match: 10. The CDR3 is CATRQGVVVYEQYF. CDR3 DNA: TGTGCCACAAGACAGGGGGTGGTCGTCTACGAGCAGTACTTC.

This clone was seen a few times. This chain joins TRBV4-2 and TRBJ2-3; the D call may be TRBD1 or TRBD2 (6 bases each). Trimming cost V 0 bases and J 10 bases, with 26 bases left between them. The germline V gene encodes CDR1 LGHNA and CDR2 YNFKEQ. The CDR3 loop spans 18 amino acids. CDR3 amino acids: CASSQDKAGGLMQDAQYF. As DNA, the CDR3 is TGTGCCAGCAGCCAAGATAAGGCCGGGGGCCTCATGCAGGATGCGCAGTATTTT.

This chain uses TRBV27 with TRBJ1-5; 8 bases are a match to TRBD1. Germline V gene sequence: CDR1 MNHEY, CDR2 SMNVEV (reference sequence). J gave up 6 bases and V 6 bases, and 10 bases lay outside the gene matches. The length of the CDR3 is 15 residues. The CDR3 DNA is TGTGCCAGCAGCTTGGGGCCAGGGGGCGGTCAGCCCCAGCATTTT. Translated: CASSLGPGGGQPQHF.

The CDR3 protein is CASSFGGASTDTQYF. As DNA, the CDR3 is TGTGCCAGCAGCTTTGGAGGGGCTAGCACAGATACGCAGTATTTT. The chain joins TRBV7-9 to TRBJ2-3; perhaps TRBD2 as D (6 bases). The CDR3 runs 15 residues. V was cut by 3 bases and J by 0 bases, with 10 bases left in between. Germline values: CDR1 SEHNR, CDR2 FQNEAQ (reference sequence).

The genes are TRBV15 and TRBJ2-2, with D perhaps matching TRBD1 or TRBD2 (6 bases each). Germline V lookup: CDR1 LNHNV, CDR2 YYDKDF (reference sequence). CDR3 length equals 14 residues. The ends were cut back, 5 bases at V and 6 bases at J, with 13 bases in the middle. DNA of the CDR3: TGTGCCACCAGCTATGCCCGGGGGCCCGGGGAGCTGTTTTTT. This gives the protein CATSYARGPGELFF.

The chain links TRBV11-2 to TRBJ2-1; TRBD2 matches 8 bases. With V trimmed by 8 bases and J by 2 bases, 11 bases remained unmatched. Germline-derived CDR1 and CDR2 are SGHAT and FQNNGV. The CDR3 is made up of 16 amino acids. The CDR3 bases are TGTGCCAGCGCAGACGGGACTAGACCCACCTACAATGAGCAGTTCTTC. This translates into CASADGTRPTYNEQFF.

The CDR3 DNA follows: TGTGCCAGCAGCAAAGCGTCGGGACCTGAGCAGTACTTC. This translates into CASSKASGPEQYF. The rearrangement uses TRBV21-1 and TRBJ2-7. TRBV21-1 constitutes a pseudogene. This CDR3 is built from 13 residues.

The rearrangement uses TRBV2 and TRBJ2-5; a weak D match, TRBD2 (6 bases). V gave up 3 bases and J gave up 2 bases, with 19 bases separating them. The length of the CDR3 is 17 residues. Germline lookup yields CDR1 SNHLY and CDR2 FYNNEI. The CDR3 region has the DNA TGTGCCAGCAGTGACGAACCCGGGACTCGACAACAAGAGACCCAGTACTTC. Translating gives CASSDEPGTRQQETQYF.

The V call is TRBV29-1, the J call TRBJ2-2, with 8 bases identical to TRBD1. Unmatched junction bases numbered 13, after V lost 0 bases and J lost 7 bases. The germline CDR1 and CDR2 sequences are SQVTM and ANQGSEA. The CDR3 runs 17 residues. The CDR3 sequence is CSVEEEFRKQGVGELFF. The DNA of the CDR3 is TGCAGCGTTGAAGAGGAGTTCAGGAAACAGGGGGTCGGGGAGCTGTTTTTT.

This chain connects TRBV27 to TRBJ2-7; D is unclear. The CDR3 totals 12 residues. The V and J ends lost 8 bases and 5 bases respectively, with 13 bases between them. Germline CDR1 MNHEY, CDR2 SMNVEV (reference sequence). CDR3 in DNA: TGTGCCAGCTGGACGTACTGGCACGAGCAGTACTTC. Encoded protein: CASWTYWHEQYF.

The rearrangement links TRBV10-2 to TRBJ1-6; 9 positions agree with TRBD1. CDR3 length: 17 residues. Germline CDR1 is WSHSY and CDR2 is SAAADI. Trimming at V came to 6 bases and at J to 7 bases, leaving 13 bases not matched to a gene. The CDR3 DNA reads TGCGCCAGCAGCCAACCCCCCGGGACAGGGTTGAATTCACCCCTCCACTTT. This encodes CASSQPPGTGLNSPLHF.

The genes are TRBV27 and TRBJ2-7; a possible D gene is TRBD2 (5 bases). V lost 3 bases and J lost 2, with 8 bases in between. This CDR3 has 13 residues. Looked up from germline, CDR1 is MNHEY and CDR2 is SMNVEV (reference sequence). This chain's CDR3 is CASSLAGAYEQYF. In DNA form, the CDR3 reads TGTGCCAGCAGTTTGGCCGGGGCCTACGAGCAGTACTTC.

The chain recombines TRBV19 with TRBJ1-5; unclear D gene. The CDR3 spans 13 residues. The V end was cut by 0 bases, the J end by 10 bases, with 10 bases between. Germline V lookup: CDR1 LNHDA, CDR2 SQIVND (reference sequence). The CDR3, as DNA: TGTGCCAGTAGTATAGATAGTAGCCTTCCCCAGCATTTT. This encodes CASSIDSSLPQHF.

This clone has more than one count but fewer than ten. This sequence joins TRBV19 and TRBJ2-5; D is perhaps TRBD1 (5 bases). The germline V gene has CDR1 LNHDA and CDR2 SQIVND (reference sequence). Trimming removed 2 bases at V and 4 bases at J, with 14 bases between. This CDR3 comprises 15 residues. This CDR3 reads CASSIPSQVPETQYF. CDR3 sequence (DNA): TGTGCCAGTAGTATACCCTCACAGGTACCAGAGACCCAGTACTTC.

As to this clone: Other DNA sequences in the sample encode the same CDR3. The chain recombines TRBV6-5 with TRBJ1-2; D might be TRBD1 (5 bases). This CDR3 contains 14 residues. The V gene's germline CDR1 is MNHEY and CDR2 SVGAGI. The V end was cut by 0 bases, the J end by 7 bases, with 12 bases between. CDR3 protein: CASSYSQGPFGYTF. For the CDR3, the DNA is TGTGCCAGCAGTTACTCCCAGGGCCCCTTTGGCTACACCTTC.

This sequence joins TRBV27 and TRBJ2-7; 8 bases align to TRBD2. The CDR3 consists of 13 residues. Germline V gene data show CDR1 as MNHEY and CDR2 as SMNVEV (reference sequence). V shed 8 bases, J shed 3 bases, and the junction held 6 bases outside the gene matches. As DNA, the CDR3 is TGTGCCAGCGGGACTAGACAGTTCTACGAGCAGTACTTC. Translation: CASGTRQFYEQYF.

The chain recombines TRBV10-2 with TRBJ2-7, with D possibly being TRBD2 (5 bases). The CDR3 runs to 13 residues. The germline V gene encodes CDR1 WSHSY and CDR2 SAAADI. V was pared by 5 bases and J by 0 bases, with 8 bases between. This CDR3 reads CASSSGYSYEQYF. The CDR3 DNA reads TGCGCCAGCAGTAGCGGCTACTCCTACGAGCAGTACTTC.

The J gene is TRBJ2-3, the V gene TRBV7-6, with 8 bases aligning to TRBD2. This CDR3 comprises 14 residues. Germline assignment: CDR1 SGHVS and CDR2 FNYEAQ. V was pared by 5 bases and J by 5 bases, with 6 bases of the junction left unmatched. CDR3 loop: CASSPSGGGDTQYF. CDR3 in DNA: TGTGCCAGCAGCCCCAGCGGGGGAGGAGATACGCAGTATTTT.

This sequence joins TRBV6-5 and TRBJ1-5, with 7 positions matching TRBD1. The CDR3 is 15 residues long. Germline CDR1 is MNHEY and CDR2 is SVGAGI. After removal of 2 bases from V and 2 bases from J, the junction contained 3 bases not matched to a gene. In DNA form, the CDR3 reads TGTGCCAGCAGTTACCGACAGGGTGGCAATCAGCCCCAGCATTTT. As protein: CASSYRQGGNQPQHF.

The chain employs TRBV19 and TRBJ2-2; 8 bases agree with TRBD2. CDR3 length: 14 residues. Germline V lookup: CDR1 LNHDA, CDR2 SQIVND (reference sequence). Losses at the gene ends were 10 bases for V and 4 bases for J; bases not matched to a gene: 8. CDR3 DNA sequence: TGTGCCACCGACGGGGGGGCGGGCACCGGGGAGCTGTTTTTT. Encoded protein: CATDGGAGTGELFF.

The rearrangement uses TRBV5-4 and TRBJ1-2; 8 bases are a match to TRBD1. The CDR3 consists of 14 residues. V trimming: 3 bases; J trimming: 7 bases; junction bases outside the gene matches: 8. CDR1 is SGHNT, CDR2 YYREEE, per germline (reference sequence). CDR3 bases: TGTGCCAGCAGCTGGACAGGGACCCCTCTTGGCTACACCTTC. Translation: CASSWTGTPLGYTF.

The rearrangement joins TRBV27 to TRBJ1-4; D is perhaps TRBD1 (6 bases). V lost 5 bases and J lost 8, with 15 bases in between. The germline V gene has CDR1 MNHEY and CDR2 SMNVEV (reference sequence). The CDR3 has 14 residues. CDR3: CASSLGDTTEKLFF. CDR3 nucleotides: TGTGCCAGCAGTCTTGGGGACACTACAGAAAAACTGTTTTTT.